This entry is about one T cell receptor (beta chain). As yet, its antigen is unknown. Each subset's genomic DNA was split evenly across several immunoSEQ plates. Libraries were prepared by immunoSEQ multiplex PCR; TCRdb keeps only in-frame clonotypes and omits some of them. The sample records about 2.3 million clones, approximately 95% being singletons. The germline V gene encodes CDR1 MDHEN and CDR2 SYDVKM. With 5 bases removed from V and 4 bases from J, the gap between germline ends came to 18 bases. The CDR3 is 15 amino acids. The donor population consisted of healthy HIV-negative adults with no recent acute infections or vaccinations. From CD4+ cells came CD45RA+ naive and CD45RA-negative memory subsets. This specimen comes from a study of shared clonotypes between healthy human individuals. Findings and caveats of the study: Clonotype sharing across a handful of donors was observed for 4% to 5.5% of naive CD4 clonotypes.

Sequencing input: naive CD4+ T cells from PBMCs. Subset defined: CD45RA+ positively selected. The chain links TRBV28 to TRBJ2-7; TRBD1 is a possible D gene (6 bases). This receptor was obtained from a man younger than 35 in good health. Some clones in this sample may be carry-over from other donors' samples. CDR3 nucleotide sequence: TGTGCCAGCAGTAGAACAGGGCTTTCTGTGTACGAGCAGTACTTC. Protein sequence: CASSRTGLSVYEQYF.